The 16 T cell receptor beta chains presented below share a single source sample, sequenced in a study of T cells in women clearing cervical HPV infection. Sequencing was performed with immunoSEQ multiplex PCR; in TCRdb, only in-frame clones are kept and a portion is missing. The ten most abundant clones cover around 4.9% of a sample with roughly 42,000 clones. Material for sequencing was blood buffy coat. These receptors all come from a woman between 18 and 69 years old with a cervical HPV16 infection that either progressed to CIN3+ or cleared (not recorded which).

In regard to this clone: The read ends 3 residues shy of where the CDR3 ends; the end is completed using the germline J gene. This chain links TRBV20-1 with TRBJ2-7; 7 bases map to TRBD2. V lost 3 bases to trimming and J lost 0 bases; unmatched junction nucleotides: 11. This CDR3 is 16 amino acids long. Germline CDR1 reads DFQATT; CDR2 reads SNEGSKA (reference sequence). CDR3 residues: CSASPPARGSSYEQYF. The DNA read from the CDR3 is TGCAGTGCTAGCCCCCCGGCGCGGGGGAGCTCCTACGAG.

A word on this clone: The DNA ends 3 residues before the CDR3 does, and the rest of the CDR3 is filled in from the germline J gene. The rearrangement uses TRBV20-1 and TRBJ1-1; possibly TRBD1 for D (6 bases). Looked up from germline, CDR1 is DFQATT and CDR2 is SNEGSKA (reference sequence). This CDR3 is built from 13 residues. The sequenced part of the CDR3 DNA is TGCAGTGCTAGAGATCCGGGGGGCGTCAAC. It encodes CSARDPGGVN. The full CDR3 protein reads CSARDPGGVNAFF.

As regards this clone: The missing CDR3 end, 3 residues past where the read stops, is filled in from the germline J gene. V usage is TRBV6-1 and J usage is TRBJ1-5; possibly TRBD1 for D (5 bases). This CDR3 has 14 residues. V dropped 2 bases and J dropped 3 bases, with 8 bases sitting between them. Germline loops: CDR1 MNHNS, CDR2 SASEGT. CDR3 region: CASSERQNNQPQHF. Partial CDR3 DNA: TGTGCCAGCAGTGAACGACAGAACAATCAGCCC.

About this clone: The read terminates 3 residues ahead of where the CDR3 ends, so the germline J gene completes it. This sequence joins TRBV12-5 and TRBJ1-1; 10 nucleotides align to TRBD1. This CDR3 has 14 amino acids. Germline V gene lookup returns CDR1 LGHNT and CDR2 FRNRAP. The CDR3: CASGLGDRGKEAFF. The sequenced CDR3 bases are TGTGCTAGTGGTTTGGGGGACAGGGGAAAGGAA.

Concerning this clone itself: The read falls 3 residues short of the CDR3 end, and the missing part is taken from the germline J gene. The J gene is TRBJ2-7, the V gene TRBV2; 7 bases are a match to TRBD1. CDR1 and CDR2 from the germline V gene are SNHLY and FYNNEI. The V segment lost 6 bases and the J segment 4 bases; nucleotides outside the gene matches: 9. The CDR3 loop spans 14 amino acids. The CDR3 is CASSPGQIPYEQYF. CDR3 bases read: TGTGCCAGCAGCCCGGGACAGATCCCTTACGAG.

Note on this clone: The missing CDR3 end, 3 residues past where the read stops, is filled in from the germline J gene. The chain combines TRBV23-1 with TRBJ2-1; TRBD2 is a possible D gene (7 bases). TRBV23-1 is designated an ORF whose function remains uncertain. This CDR3 has 16 amino acids. The V gene lost 3 bases and the J gene lost 4 bases, with 16 bases spanning the gap. The covered CDR3 bases are TGCGCCAGCAGTCACCGGGGGGCGGGGGTGTACAATGAG. The encoded protein is CASSHRGAGVYNE. The CDR3 reads in full as CASSHRGAGVYNEQFF.

Turning to this clone: The read ends 3 residues shy of where the CDR3 ends; the end is completed using the germline J gene. The chain combines TRBV2 with TRBJ1-6; D possibly corresponds to TRBD1 (6 bases). This CDR3 comprises 18 residues. Trimming removed 3 bases at V and 0 bases at J, with 15 bases between. Germline V gives CDR1 SNHLY, CDR2 FYNNEI. Incomplete CDR3 DNA: TGTGCCAGCAGTGACACAGGGAGACTTAGCTCCTATAATTCACCC. This gives the protein CASSDTGRLSSYNSP. The whole CDR3 region reads CASSDTGRLSSYNSPLHF.

As concerns this clone: Read data end 3 residues before the CDR3 end; the end is taken from the germline J gene. The J gene is TRBJ2-7, the V gene TRBV20-1, with 9 nucleotides matching TRBD2. From germline, CDR1 is DFQATT and CDR2 SNEGSKA (reference sequence). V lost 2 bases, J lost 5 bases, and 7 bases stayed unmatched. The CDR3 totals 14 residues. The CDR3 DNA, read in part, is TGCAGTGCTAGACCGGCTAGCGGGGTCCACGAG. This gives the protein CSARPASGVHE. The CDR3 in its entirety is CSARPASGVHEQYF.

As to this clone: The read comes to an end 3 residues before the CDR3 does, leaving the germline J gene to fill in the end. The chain couples TRBV5-1 to TRBJ2-5; D may be TRBD1 (5 bases). Trimming removed 0 bases from V and 7 bases from J, with 13 bases in between. Germline lookup yields CDR1 SGHRS and CDR2 YFSETQ. The CDR3 loop spans 14 amino acids. The CDR3 here is CASSLERQGGTQYF. CDR3 DNA, as far as it was read: TGCGCCAGCAGCTTGGAGAGGCAGGGCGGGACC.

With respect to this clone: Sequencing ends 3 residues short of the CDR3 end; the germline J gene provides the rest. This sequence joins TRBV20-1 and TRBJ2-2; 10 nucleotides align to TRBD1. Germline V CDR1 and CDR2: DFQATT, SNEGSKA (reference sequence). V was pared by 3 bases and J by 4 bases, with 8 bases of the junction left unmatched. The CDR3 totals 16 residues. The sequenced CDR3 bases are TGCAGTGCTAGCATCGACGACAGGGGGCTCACCGGGGAG. Encoded protein: CSASIDDRGLTGE. The entire CDR3 reads CSASIDDRGLTGELFF.

Notes on this clone: The observed sequence ends 3 residues before the CDR3 terminus, with the missing tail filled in from the germline J gene. The rearrangement uses TRBV13 and TRBJ2-3, with a weak D call TRBD2 (6 bases). Between the trimmed V and J ends, which lost 4 bases and 8 bases, there was a span of 13 bases. The CDR3 is made up of 13 amino acids. Germline V gene lookup returns CDR1 PRHDT and CDR2 FYEKMQ (reference sequence). The CDR3 protein is CASSSGLGGTQYF. The part of the CDR3 DNA that was read is TGTGCCAGCAGCTCCGGACTGGGGGGTACG.

In the case of this clone: The read ends 3 residues shy of where the CDR3 ends; the end is completed using the germline J gene. The rearrangement links TRBV12-3 or TRBV12-4 to TRBJ1-5; 9 nucleotides align to TRBD1. Trimming took 6 bases from V and 4 from J; bases not matched to a gene: 10. The CDR3 length is 16 residues. CDR3 DNA, as far as it was read: TGTGCCAGCAGCAAATCCGGGACAGGGAGGAATCAGCCC. Amino acids: CASSKSGTGRNQP. The entire CDR3 protein reads CASSKSGTGRNQPQHF.

About this clone: The read stops 3 residues short of the end of the CDR3; the missing end is completed from the germline J gene. This sequence joins TRBV5-1 and TRBJ2-3; 11 nucleotides agree with TRBD2. The ends lost 2 bases at V and 3 bases at J; junction bases unmatched: 8. Germline assignment: CDR1 SGHRS and CDR2 YFSETQ. CDR3 length equals 17 residues. CDR3 DNA, as far as it was read: TGCGCCAGCAGCTTATTGGGTAGCGGGGGGGCAACAGATACG. The encoded protein is CASSLLGSGGATDT. The whole CDR3 sequence reads CASSLLGSGGATDTQYF.

A note on this clone: The CDR3 is cut off 3 residues early in the read; its end comes from the germline J gene. V and J are TRBV19 and TRBJ1-5; 9 bases fit TRBD1. Trimming at V came to 5 bases and at J to 3 bases, leaving 11 bases not matched to a gene. There are 17 residues in the CDR3. Germline CDR1 LNHDA, CDR2 SQIVND (reference sequence). The sequenced CDR3 bases are TGTGCCAGTAGTCAGGACGGGACAGGGTCGCACAATCAGCCC. Protein sequence: CASSQDGTGSHNQP. From start to end, the CDR3 is CASSQDGTGSHNQPQHF.

Of note for this clone: The read falls 3 residues short of the CDR3 end, and the missing part is taken from the germline J gene. The chain carries TRBV5-1 and TRBJ1-2; no firm D call. The CDR3 runs 14 residues. In germline, CDR1 is SGHRS, CDR2 YFSETQ. V was cut by 1 base and J by 7 bases, with 14 bases left in between. The part of the CDR3 DNA that was read is TGCGCCAGCAGCTTGTGGAGCGATCACCCTGGC. Translation: CASSLWSDHPG. The whole CDR3 reads CASSLWSDHPGYTF.

As concerns this clone: The CDR3 end is not reached by the read, which stops 3 residues before it; the germline J gene fills it in. The rearrangement uses TRBV3-1 (or the pseudogene TRBV3-2) and TRBJ2-7, with TRBD2 as a possible D gene (6 bases). V lost 4 bases to trimming and J lost 3 bases, with 16 bases between them. Germline V gene sequence: CDR1 LGHDT, CDR2 YNNKEL (reference sequence). CDR3 length: 15 residues. CDR3 DNA (partial): TGTGCCAGCAGCCGCCGGGGAGGAGGTCTCTACGAG. Amino acids: CASSRRGGGLYE. The entire CDR3 is CASSRRGGGLYEQYF.